A few counts support the clone carrying this T cell receptor beta chain. This sample stems from a study of tumor-infiltrating lymphocytes in oesophageal squamous cell carcinoma. TCRdb processed the PCR reads anew with MiXCR; each CDR3 protein has one entry. The repertoire has 15,000 to 25,000 distinct CDR3 sequences, around two fifths of them found once; the top ten carry 15% to 20%. The CDR3 spans 15 residues. Germline lookup yields CDR1 MNHNY and CDR2 SVGAGI (reference sequence). This chain joins TRBV6-6 and TRBJ2-7; TRBD2 agrees at 10 bases. The assigned J gene may be wrong: the sequence end matches TRBJ2-1 better. Sequencing was performed on esophageal tumor tissue. The receptor was derived from a male donor with esophageal squamous cell carcinoma. In DNA form, the CDR3 reads TGTGCCAGCAGTGAGTCGCTAGCGGGGGACAATGAGCAGTTCTTC. It encodes CASSESLAGDNEQFF.